This T cell receptor (beta chain) was sequenced for a study of shared clonotypes between healthy human individuals. The wider study: With ages of 18 to 49, the donors were two women and three men. Study-level findings and limits: In contrast to clonotypes shared by all four donors, non-shared clonotypes had lower generation probabilities. Tissue TCR repertoires likely differ from these blood-only repertoires. Four donors held roughly 5% of naive CD4 clonotypes in common.

CDR1 and CDR2 from the germline V gene are SGHNT and YYREEE (reference sequence). J lost 2 bases, V lost 4 bases, and 5 bases had no gene match. CDR3 length equals 14 residues. Produced via immunoSEQ multiplex PCR; TCRdb's table is partial and in-frame only. Of over 750,000 clones listed, 90% to 97% are singletons. Of note for this clone: The antigen is undetermined.

Terminally differentiated effector memory CD45RA+ cells were left out of the naive CD8 fraction, which was CD45RO-negative and positively selected for CCR7. Sample: naive CD8+ T cells sorted from blood. This sequence was found in a man under 40 in good health. The chain has TRBV5-4 and TRBJ2-7, with 8 nucleotides matching TRBD2. The CDR3 protein is CASSPSGLTYEQYF. For the CDR3, the DNA is TGTGCCAGCAGCCCTAGCGGGTTAACCTACGAGCAGTACTTC.